The next 30 T cell receptor beta chains were all read from a single sample in a study of T cells in Graves' hyperthyroidism and ophthalmopathy. Amplification of TCR beta CDR3 regions was performed using RNA transcripts as template. When the TCR CDR3 underwent first-round RT-PCR, the HTBI primer set was used. A single record per CDR3 protein comes from TCRdb applying MiXCR to the multiplex PCR reads. The sample holds some 490,000 distinct CDR3 sequences; under 25% are singletons and the top ten take approximately 49%. Sequencing input: blood. The receptors derive from a woman aged 65 to 85 with Graves' ophthalmopathy.

This clonotype was picked up a small number of times. The gene calls are TRBV12-3 or TRBV12-4 and TRBJ2-1; the match to TRBD1 covers 9 bases. The CDR3 extends over 12 amino acids. With V trimmed by 5 bases and J by 9 bases, 2 bases remained unmatched. The CDR3 sequence: CASSHRGREQFF. In DNA form, the CDR3 reads TGTGCCAGCAGTCACAGGGGGCGTGAGCAGTTCTTC.

In its sample, this clonotype was seen many times. The chain has TRBV5-1 and TRBJ2-1, with 8 bases lining up with TRBD1. This CDR3 comprises 15 residues. Germline assignment: CDR1 SGHRS and CDR2 YFSETQ. V was pared by 0 bases and J by 4 bases, with 3 bases of the junction left unmatched. This CDR3 is CASSLVQGAYNEQFF. In DNA form, the CDR3 reads TGCGCCAGCAGCTTGGTCCAGGGGGCGTACAATGAGCAGTTCTTC.

In this sample, this clonotype turned up a few times. The V and J genes are TRBV19 and TRBJ2-1; 15 nucleotides agree with TRBD2. J lost 6 bases, V lost 3 bases, and 12 bases had no gene match. CDR3 length: 19 amino acids. Germline loops: CDR1 LNHDA, CDR2 SQIVND (reference sequence). This chain's CDR3 is CASSISGLAGGRVGNEQFF. The DNA for the CDR3 is TGTGCCAGTAGTATTTCGGGACTAGCGGGAGGAAGGGTAGGCAATGAGCAGTTCTTC.

There are a few counts of this clonotype. This rearrangement joins TRBV18 to TRBJ1-5; 8 bases match TRBD1. J lost 5 bases, V lost 0 bases, and 3 bases had no gene match. The CDR3 covers 15 residues. Germline V gives CDR1 KGHSH, CDR2 LQKENI. The CDR3 coding sequence is TGTGCCAGCTCACCACCGGGGACAGGTGATCAGCCCCAGCATTTT. This codes for CASSPPGTGDQPQHF.

Comment on this clonotype: Since a much larger clone is just one base distant, this may be a read error. V and J are TRBV7-8 and TRBJ2-5; 15 bases are shared with TRBD2. The CDR3 runs 17 residues. CDR1 is SGHVS, CDR2 FQNEAQ, per germline. As DNA, the CDR3 is TGTGCCAGCAGCCGAGGACTAGCGGGAGGGGCGGGAGAGACCCAGCACTTC. Its protein is CASSRGLAGGAGETQHF.

This chain uses TRBV6-1 with TRBJ2-7; 11 positions match TRBD2. CDR1 MNHNS and CDR2 SASEGT come from the germline V gene. J lost 2 bases, V lost 6 bases, and 6 bases had no gene match. This CDR3 is 15 amino acids long. This CDR3 reads CASRMTSGATYEQYF. The DNA of the CDR3 is TGTGCCAGCAGGATGACTAGCGGGGCCACCTACGAGCAGTACTTC.

The chain employs TRBV4-3 and TRBJ2-7; tentatively, D is TRBD1 (5 bases). CDR1 and CDR2 from the germline V gene are LGHNA and YSLEER. V shed 1 base and J shed 6 bases, with 13 bases lying between them. The CDR3 has 14 residues. The CDR3, as DNA: TGCGCCAGCAGCCAAGTGTCAGGGTCTTCCGAGCAGTACTTC. Translation gives CASSQVSGSSEQYF.

V usage is TRBV3-1 and J usage is TRBJ1-1; D not resolved. Trimming pared 4 bases from V and 3 bases from J, leaving 9 bases between. CDR1 is LGHDT, CDR2 YNNKEL, per germline (reference sequence). The CDR3 is 13 amino acids. In nucleotides, the CDR3 is TGTGCCAGCAGCCTCAGTTTGGACACTGAAGCTTTCTTT. This codes for CASSLSLDTEAFF.

For this clonotype: One base separates it from a far larger clone, so it is likely a read error. This chain uses TRBV12-3 or TRBV12-4 with TRBJ2-1, with TRBD2 as a possible D gene (6 bases). The CDR3 extends over 15 amino acids. With 0 bases removed from V and 5 bases from J, the gap between germline ends came to 11 bases. DNA of the CDR3: TGTGCCAGCAGTTTAGCGGGGGGAACCCACAATGAGCAGTTCTTC. This gives the protein CASSLAGGTHNEQFF.

The table lists this clonotype with a few counts. V usage is TRBV7-9 and J usage is TRBJ2-3, with D hard to call. Trimming pared 0 bases from V and 0 bases from J, leaving 4 bases between. The CDR3 runs 14 residues. The V gene's germline CDR1 is SEHNR and CDR2 FQNEAQ (reference sequence). The CDR3 sequence is CASSLASSTDTQYF. CDR3 DNA: TGTGCCAGCAGCTTAGCGAGCAGCACAGATACGCAGTATTTT.

The chain is built from TRBV27 and TRBJ1-3; the D gene is possibly TRBD1 (5 bases). Germline values: CDR1 MNHEY, CDR2 SMNVEV (reference sequence). The length of the CDR3 is 17 residues. Between the trimmed V and J ends, which lost 2 bases and 0 bases, there was a span of 14 bases. In DNA, the CDR3 is TGTGCCAGCAGTTTAAATATCCCGACAGACTCTGGAAACACCATATATTTT. Translation gives CASSLNIPTDSGNTIYF.

This clonotype appeared many times. This chain joins TRBV28 and TRBJ1-1, with D hard to call. Trimming left V 1 base short and J 3 bases short, with 9 bases between. There are 14 residues in the CDR3. CDR1 and CDR2 from the germline V gene are MDHEN and SYDVKM. CDR3 sequence (DNA): TGTGCCAGCAGTTTATACTCCATGTACACTGAAGCTTTCTTT. It translates to CASSLYSMYTEAFF.

This clonotype showed up many times. The chain carries TRBV7-8 and TRBJ2-1; 7 nucleotides line up with TRBD2. V dropped 5 bases and J dropped 12; count of bases not matched to a gene: 7. From germline, CDR1 is SGHVS and CDR2 FQNEAQ. The CDR3 is 12 amino acids. This CDR3 reads CASSPTSETQFF. In DNA, the CDR3 is TGTGCCAGCAGCCCAACTAGCGAGACGCAGTTCTTC.

This clonotype was counted only a few times. The chain combines TRBV6-1 with TRBJ2-7; D not resolved. V shed 1 base and J shed 1 base, with 14 bases lying between them. Germline lookup yields CDR1 MNHNS and CDR2 SASEGT. The CDR3 is 16 residues long. The CDR3 bases are TGTGCCAGCAGTGAAGAGCTCACCACCCGATCCTACGAGCAGTACTTC. Its translation: CASSEELTTRSYEQYF.

The rearrangement uses TRBV7-2 and TRBJ2-3, with 11 bases that match TRBD2. CDR1 SGHTA and CDR2 FQGNSA come from the germline V gene. Unmatched junction bases numbered 11, after V lost 5 bases and J lost 13 bases. The CDR3 is 14 amino acids. The CDR3 nucleotides read TGTGCCAGCAGCGTACTAGCGGGAGCCTCCTCAAAGTATTTT. It is translated as CASSVLAGASSKYF.

Remarks on this clonotype: This sequence may be a read error, since a much larger clone differs from it by one base. The rearrangement links TRBV7-2 to TRBJ2-7, with 7 bases aligning to TRBD2. CDR3 length equals 14 residues. Germline CDR1 SGHTA, CDR2 FQGNSA. The CDR3 nucleotides are TGTGCCAGCGGCTTTACTAGCGTTGCGGGGGAGCAGTACTTC. This translates into CASGFTSVAGEQYF.

The chain employs TRBV7-3 and TRBJ2-5; 9 bases are shared with TRBD1. V gave up 3 bases and J gave up 2 bases; unmatched junction bases: 4. CDR1 is SGHTA, CDR2 FQGTGA, per germline. The CDR3 has 15 residues. The CDR3 coding sequence is TGTGCCAGCAGCTTGAACAGGGGGCATCAAGAGACCCAGTACTTC. It is translated as CASSLNRGHQETQYF.

The chain combines TRBV15 with TRBJ1-2; 7 bases align to TRBD1. Germline trimming cut 0 bases from V and 4 bases from J; bases unmatched to any gene: 8. This CDR3 has 16 residues. Germline values: CDR1 LNHNV, CDR2 YYDKDF (reference sequence). This chain's CDR3 is CATSRDRDSPSYGYTF. The CDR3 coding sequence is TGTGCCACCAGCAGAGATCGGGACAGCCCAAGCTATGGCTACACCTTC.

This clonotype appeared a few times. The rearrangement joins TRBV30 to TRBJ1-5; 10 nucleotides match TRBD1. This CDR3 spans 16 amino acids. Germline CDR1 GTSNPN, CDR2 SVGIG (reference sequence). With 0 bases clipped from V and 3 bases from J, the junction kept 5 bases outside the gene matches. The CDR3 DNA reads TGTGCCTGGAGTGTACGGGACAGGGGCGACAATCAGCCCCAGCATTTT. This codes for CAWSVRDRGDNQPQHF.

The V gene is TRBV6-1, the J gene TRBJ2-1, with TRBD1 matching over 9 bases. J was trimmed by 6 bases and V by 0 bases; bases with no gene match: 6. In germline, CDR1 is MNHNS, CDR2 SASEGT. There are 16 residues in the CDR3. The CDR3 here is CASSEAFRTGVNEQFF. The CDR3 nucleotides read TGTGCCAGCAGTGAAGCCTTCAGGACAGGGGTCAATGAGCAGTTCTTC.

This chain joins TRBV24-1 and TRBJ2-6, with TRBD1 matching 7 bases. The length of the CDR3 is 16 residues. Germline V gives CDR1 KGHDR, CDR2 SFDVKD. V was pared by 4 bases and J by 2 bases, with 4 bases of the junction left unmatched. CDR3: CATSDPQGTGANVLTF. The DNA for the CDR3 is TGTGCCACCAGTGACCCACAGGGGACTGGGGCCAACGTCCTGACTTTC.

The genes are TRBV7-6 and TRBJ1-2, with D uncertain. The CDR3 consists of 12 residues. The V gene lost 0 bases and the J gene lost 13 bases, with 12 bases spanning the gap. The V gene's germline CDR1 is SGHVS and CDR2 FNYEAQ. DNA for the CDR3: TGTGCCAGCAGCTTAGCGTCCGAGGGCCCCACCTTC. Translated, it gives CASSLASEGPTF.

This clonotype showed up just a few times. Its ends do not fully match the called genes, so a read error is possible. The chain is built from TRBV2 and TRBJ1-1; D is undetermined. CDR1 SNHLY and CDR2 FYNNEI come from the germline V gene. CDR3 length: 14 residues. CDR3 DNA: TGTGCCAGCAGGATAGCCAGAGTAGGAACTGAAGCTTTATTT. Translating it yields CASRIARVGTEALF.

V gene TRBV20-1 combines with J gene TRBJ2-4; 8 bases map to TRBD2. CDR1 DFQATT and CDR2 SNEGSKA come from the germline V gene (reference sequence). With V trimmed by 1 base and J by 1 base, 0 bases remained unmatched. The CDR3 totals 14 residues. The CDR3 loop is CSARGGRAKNIQYF. CDR3 in DNA: TGCAGTGCTAGAGGCGGGAGGGCCAAAAACATTCAGTACTTC.

The count of this clonotype is one. The chain is built from TRBV19 and TRBJ2-1, with a tentative D call TRBD2 (6 bases). Trimming pared 5 bases from V and 0 bases from J, leaving 20 bases between. The germline CDR1 and CDR2 sequences are LNHDA and SQIVND (reference sequence). The CDR3 runs 18 residues. CDR3 residues: CASSRQTLAPSSYNEQFF. The CDR3 DNA sequence: TGTGCCAGTAGTCGACAGACCCTAGCGCCGAGCTCCTACAATGAGCAGTTCTTC.

This clonotype has only a few counts. V usage is TRBV20-1 and J usage is TRBJ1-6; unclear D gene. V shed 3 bases and J shed 10 bases, with 13 bases lying between them. CDR1 is DFQATT and CDR2 is SNEGSKA in the germline V gene (reference sequence). The CDR3 is 13 amino acids. For the CDR3, the DNA is TGCAGTGCTAGGACAAATTCGGGGTCACCCCTCCACTTT. Protein product: CSARTNSGSPLHF.

V and J are TRBV6-1 and TRBJ2-2, with 7 bases aligning to TRBD2. The germline V gene has CDR1 MNHNS and CDR2 SASEGT. V gave up 6 bases and J gave up 0 bases; unmatched junction bases: 19. The CDR3 contains 20 residues. This CDR3 is CASSRTTPFPSGANTGELFF. Written as DNA, the CDR3 is TGTGCCAGCAGCCGGACAACCCCATTTCCTAGCGGAGCGAACACCGGGGAGCTGTTTTTT.

The rearrangement uses TRBV30 and TRBJ1-2, with D possibly matching TRBD1 (5 bases). CDR1 GTSNPN and CDR2 SVGIG come from the germline V gene (reference sequence). The CDR3 runs to 12 residues. V was clipped by 3 bases and J by 5 bases, with 10 bases between them. Written as DNA, the CDR3 is TGTGCCTGGAGGGTAGGGGCTTATGGCTACACCTTC. It encodes CAWRVGAYGYTF.

The CDR3 DNA reads TGCAGCGGCAAAATGAACACTGAAGCTTTCTTT. The encoded protein is CSGKMNTEAFF. This chain connects TRBV29-1 to TRBJ1-1; D gene uncertain. Between the trimmed V and J ends, which lost 7 bases and 0 bases, there was a span of 6 bases. Germline lookup yields CDR1 SQVTM and CDR2 ANQGSEA. The CDR3 extends over 11 amino acids.

The chain carries TRBV7-2 and TRBJ2-7; 9 positions match TRBD2. Trimming at V came to 5 bases and at J to 0 bases, leaving 11 bases not matched to a gene. The CDR3 sequence is 17 residues long. CDR1 and CDR2 (germline): SGHTA, FQGNSA. Here the CDR3 DNA reads TGTGCCAGCAGCCAAGATCCGGCGGGAGGGAGCTCCTACGAGCAGTACTTC. It is translated as CASSQDPAGGSSYEQYF.